Below are 19 T cell receptor beta chains sequenced from a single sample in a study of cytomegalovirus exposure and HLA in healthy donors. Both 60 Vbeta primers and 13 Jbeta primers went into the PCR. The data were produced by immunoSEQ multiplex PCR, yet TCRdb's version contains in-frame clones alone and is incomplete. The sample's table shows around 40,000 clones. Sequencing was carried out using PBMCs. Receptor source: a human donor in good health.

The rearrangement joins TRBV6-5 to TRBJ1-2; a possible D gene is TRBD1 (5 bases). Germline V gives CDR1 MNHEY, CDR2 SVGAGI. V shed 4 bases and J shed 5 bases, with 17 bases lying between them. The CDR3 loop spans 15 amino acids. CDR3 loop: CASSSGTPQAYGYTF. The CDR3 nucleotides are TGTGCCAGCAGTTCGGGGACTCCTCAGGCGTATGGCTACACCTTC.

This chain uses TRBV19 with TRBJ2-7, with D tentatively TRBD2 (6 bases). This CDR3 has 14 amino acids. The V gene's germline CDR1 is LNHDA and CDR2 SQIVND (reference sequence). The ends were cut back, 8 bases at V and 3 bases at J, with 17 bases in the middle. CDR3 amino acids: CASGLKGRVYEQYF. CDR3 DNA sequence: TGTGCCAGTGGACTAAAGGGGCGCGTCTACGAGCAGTACTTC.

The chain recombines TRBV30 with TRBJ2-1; 7 bases agree with TRBD1. This CDR3 has 12 amino acids. Germline V gene lookup returns CDR1 GTSNPN and CDR2 SVGIG (reference sequence). V lost 5 bases and J lost 7; bases outside the gene matches: 5. The CDR3 nucleotides are TGTGCCTGGCCCCCGACAGGGAATGAGCAGTTCTTC. Its translation: CAWPPTGNEQFF.

The rearrangement joins TRBV2 to TRBJ2-2; TRBD2 might be the D (7 bases). Germline lookup yields CDR1 SNHLY and CDR2 FYNNEI. This CDR3 comprises 15 residues. V was cut by 6 bases and J by 5 bases, with 16 bases left in between. The CDR3 protein is CASRAGGPGTGELFF. The DNA for the CDR3 is TGTGCCAGCAGGGCCGGGGGGCCGGGGACCGGGGAGCTGTTTTTT.

Details on this clone: Compared with germline, one end of the junction differs, possibly owing to a read error. The rearrangement uses TRBV30 and TRBJ1-4, with D tentatively TRBD1 (5 bases). The CDR3 length is 15 residues. Germline loops: CDR1 GTSNPN, CDR2 SVGIG (reference sequence). The CDR3 DNA sequence: TGTGCCGGGAGTCCTTGGTCAGGGTTTAGTGAAAAACTGTTTTTT. It yields the protein CAGSPWSGFSEKLFF.

This chain links TRBV2 with TRBJ1-6, with D possibly matching TRBD1 (6 bases). This CDR3 comprises 15 residues. Germline V lookup: CDR1 SNHLY, CDR2 FYNNEI. V was clipped by 2 bases and J by 9 bases, with 14 bases between them. The CDR3 DNA follows: TGTGCCAGCAGTGAATTGGAACAGGGCGCTTCACCCCTCCACTTT. This sequence encodes CASSELEQGASPLHF.

The gene calls are TRBV30 and TRBJ2-2, with D perhaps TRBD1 (6 bases). V gave up 5 bases and J gave up 0 bases, with 10 bases separating them. This CDR3 comprises 14 residues. CDR1 and CDR2 (germline): GTSNPN, SVGIG (reference sequence). The CDR3 sequence is CAWGGQPNTGELFF. Here the CDR3 DNA reads TGTGCCTGGGGTGGACAGCCGAACACCGGGGAGCTGTTTTTT.

The CDR3 sequence is CAWIQTGSAYEQYF. CDR3 DNA: TGTGCCTGGATCCAGACAGGGTCCGCCTACGAGCAGTACTTC. This chain links TRBV30 with TRBJ2-7, with 7 bases matching TRBD1. The J segment lost 2 bases and the V segment lost 4 bases, leaving 8 bases of the junction unmatched. The CDR3 is 14 residues long. CDR1 is GTSNPN, CDR2 SVGIG, per germline (reference sequence). The whole variable domain, remainder taken from reference TRBV30 and TRBJ2-7, is SQTIHQWPATLVQPVGSPLSLECTVEGTSNPNLYWYRQAAGRGLQLLFYSVGIGQISSEVPQNLSASRPQDRQFILSSKKLLLSDSGFYLCAWIQTGSAYEQYFGPGTRLTVT.

For this clone: Mismatch with germline at one junction end may stem from a read error. The chain carries TRBV6-1 and TRBJ1-5; D remains unclear. Germline CDR1 reads MNHNS; CDR2 reads SASEGT. The CDR3 covers 13 residues. The CDR3 DNA sequence: TGTGCCAGCAGTTCGGTTGACAATCAGCACCAGCATTTT. Translating gives CASSSVDNQHQHF.

The V call is TRBV5-1, the J call TRBJ2-1; tentative D call: TRBD1 (7 bases). Germline V gene lookup returns CDR1 SGHRS and CDR2 YFSETQ. This CDR3 comprises 14 residues. Trimming stripped 4 bases from V and 7 bases from J, with 15 bases between. The CDR3 sequence: CASSTGQEGNEQFF. The DNA for the CDR3 is TGCGCCAGCAGCACCGGACAGGAGGGGAATGAGCAGTTCTTC.

This rearrangement joins TRBV6-1 to TRBJ1-5; possible D gene TRBD1, 5 bases. CDR3 size: 12 residues. V gave up 5 bases and J gave up 11 bases, with 13 bases separating them. Germline lookup yields CDR1 MNHNS and CDR2 SASEGT. CDR3 in DNA: TGTGCCAGCAGTACGGACATATTTTCCCAGCATTTT. As protein: CASSTDIFSQHF.

The chain carries TRBV19 and TRBJ2-2, with TRBD1 as a possible D gene (6 bases). CDR1 is LNHDA and CDR2 is SQIVND in the germline V gene (reference sequence). The CDR3 consists of 15 residues. The V end lost 6 bases, the J end lost 4 bases, and 15 bases lay between the germline ends. CDR3 in amino acids: CASSRQGGPTGELFF. In DNA form, the CDR3 reads TGTGCCAGTAGCCGCCAAGGGGGACCCACCGGGGAGCTGTTTTTT.

V gene TRBV5-5 combines with J gene TRBJ2-6; 9 bases are shared with TRBD1. Germline CDR1 and CDR2: SGHKS and YYEKEE (reference sequence). The CDR3 has 17 residues. With V trimmed by 5 bases and J by 0 bases, 6 bases remained unmatched. CDR3 sequence reads: CASRGQGSFSGANVLTF. CDR3 coding DNA: TGTGCCAGCAGGGGACAGGGCAGTTTCTCTGGGGCCAACGTCCTGACTTTC.

Concerning this clone: One junction end disagrees with the germline gene, perhaps due to a read error. This sample also contains other DNA sequences that code for the same CDR3. The chain joins TRBV30 to TRBJ1-1; D possibly corresponds to TRBD1 (5 bases). The length of the CDR3 is 13 residues. The germline V gene encodes CDR1 GTSNPN and CDR2 SVGIG (reference sequence). The CDR3 DNA follows: TGCGCCTGGGGGTCAGGAATGAACACTGAAGCTTTCTTT. Translation: CAWGSGMNTEAFF.

The rearrangement links TRBV7-2 to TRBJ2-4, with TRBD2 matching 15 bases. The CDR3 loop spans 17 amino acids. V lost 4 bases to trimming and J lost 7 bases; unmatched junction nucleotides: 8. Germline assignment: CDR1 SGHTA and CDR2 FQGNSA. The CDR3 DNA sequence: TGTGCCAGCAGCTCGGGACTAGCGGGGGGCCGGCGGAACATTCAGTACTTC. This gives the protein CASSSGLAGGRRNIQYF.

The chain employs TRBV7-9 and TRBJ1-2; weak D call: TRBD1 (5 bases). The CDR3 consists of 12 residues. V was clipped by 4 bases and J by 4 bases, with 7 bases between them. From germline, CDR1 is SEHNR and CDR2 FQNEAQ (reference sequence). The CDR3 coding sequence is TGTGCCAGCAGCTCACAGGTCTATGGCTACACCTTC. This translates into CASSSQVYGYTF.

The J gene is TRBJ2-1, the V gene TRBV7-9; D unclear. Germline CDR1 and CDR2: SEHNR and FQNEAQ (reference sequence). The CDR3 is 15 amino acids. V was shortened by 3 bases and J by 4 bases, with 13 bases between the two germline ends. This chain's CDR3 is CASSFQHLNYNEQFF. The CDR3 bases are TGTGCCAGCAGCTTCCAACACCTCAATTACAATGAGCAGTTCTTC.

The V and J genes are TRBV5-1 and TRBJ2-1; TRBD2 matches at 7 bases. This CDR3 spans 16 amino acids. Germline V gives CDR1 SGHRS, CDR2 YFSETQ. With 1 base clipped from V and 0 bases from J, the junction kept 4 bases outside the gene matches. DNA for the CDR3: TGCGCCAGCAGCTTGCTCGGGGGGTTCTCCTACAATGAGCAGTTCTTC. Protein: CASSLLGGFSYNEQFF.

This CDR3 reads CASSLSLTGSPLHF. CDR3 bases: TGTGCCAGCAGCTTATCTCTGACAGGATCACCCCTCCACTTT. The chain has TRBV7-9 and TRBJ1-6; a possible D gene is TRBD1 (6 bases). V gave up 2 bases and J gave up 10 bases, with 12 bases separating them. Germline V gene sequence: CDR1 SEHNR, CDR2 FQNEAQ (reference sequence). CDR3 length: 14 residues.